These 18 T cell receptor beta chains were all obtained from the same sample, sequenced in a study of blood T cell repertoires in COVID-19. Profiled with immunoSEQ multiplex PCR; TCRdb holds only in-frame clones, not every one. The sample yields about 69,000 clones, 60% to 80% seen once. The sequenced material came from peripheral blood. All receptors come from a human donor in a cohort sampled during active COVID-19.

V gene TRBV6-5 combines with J gene TRBJ1-6, with D maybe TRBD1 (5 bases). Trimming took off 6 bases at V and 9 bases at J, with 15 bases between the two ends. Per germline, CDR1 MNHEY and CDR2 SVGAGI. The CDR3 consists of 14 residues. The CDR3 sequence: CASRSPGEASPLHF. The CDR3 DNA follows: TGTGCCAGCAGATCTCCGGGGGAGGCTTCACCCCTCCACTTT.

The chain joins TRBV19 to TRBJ1-1, with D hard to call. Germline V gene data show CDR1 as LNHDA and CDR2 as SQIVND (reference sequence). The CDR3 has 14 residues. Deletions cut 9 bases from V and 2 bases from J, with 16 bases between. The CDR3 sequence: CARATRKFNTEAFF. The CDR3 DNA sequence: TGTGCCAGAGCGACCCGGAAATTCAACACTGAAGCTTTCTTT.

The chain combines TRBV19 with TRBJ1-4; 7 bases are a match to TRBD1. CDR1 and CDR2 from the germline V gene are LNHDA and SQIVND (reference sequence). The CDR3 length is 15 residues. The V and J ends lost 1 base and 5 bases, in that order; junction bases with no gene match: 4. CDR3 amino acids: CASSIVGTANEKLFF. The CDR3 DNA reads TGTGCCAGTAGTATAGTCGGGACAGCAAATGAAAAACTGTTTTTT.

V gene TRBV7-8 combines with J gene TRBJ2-1; D may be TRBD2 (9 bases). Germline V CDR1 and CDR2: SGHVS, FQNEAQ. V lost 5 bases to trimming and J lost 4 bases, with 18 bases between them. This CDR3 spans 16 amino acids. The CDR3 protein is CASSQGAGGRYNEQFF. CDR3 in DNA: TGTGCCAGCAGCCAGGGGGCGGGGGGGCGTTACAATGAGCAGTTCTTC.

This chain joins TRBV28 and TRBJ1-4; no clear D gene. The germline V gene encodes CDR1 MDHEN and CDR2 SYDVKM. This CDR3 is 12 amino acids long. V lost 2 bases and J lost 8, with 6 bases in between. The CDR3 reads CASSLSDEKLFF. The CDR3, as DNA: TGTGCCAGCAGTTTAAGCGACGAAAAACTGTTTTTT.

The chain couples TRBV5-1 to TRBJ2-4, with TRBD1 as a possible D gene (5 bases). Per germline, CDR1 SGHRS and CDR2 YFSETQ. The germline V and J ends were trimmed by 1 base and 1 base, with 9 bases remaining between them. CDR3 size: 15 residues. For the CDR3, the DNA is TGCGCCAGCAGCTTGCAGGGATCGGCCAAAAACATTCAGTACTTC. Protein sequence: CASSLQGSAKNIQYF.

The chain employs TRBV19 and TRBJ1-4; 8 bases align to TRBD1. V lost 9 bases, J lost 7 bases, and 7 bases stayed unmatched. The CDR3 sequence is 13 residues long. CDR1 is LNHDA, CDR2 SQIVND, per germline (reference sequence). This CDR3 reads CASPDRDGEKLFF. CDR3 DNA: TGTGCCAGCCCGGACAGGGATGGTGAAAAACTGTTTTTT.

CDR3 sequence reads: CASSGGQGYQDGYTF. The CDR3, as DNA: TGTGCCAGCAGCGGCGGACAGGGATATCAGGATGGCTACACCTTC. The gene calls are TRBV6-5 and TRBJ1-2; TRBD1 matches at 8 bases. V shed 6 bases, J shed 6 bases, and the junction held 12 bases outside the gene matches. Germline V gene data show CDR1 as MNHEY and CDR2 as SVGAGI. This CDR3 region has 15 residues.

V is TRBV7-9 and J is TRBJ2-1, with D tentatively TRBD2 (6 bases). Trimming took off 4 bases at V and 3 bases at J, with 13 bases between the two ends. Germline V lookup: CDR1 SEHNR, CDR2 FQNEAQ (reference sequence). There are 15 residues in the CDR3. The CDR3 DNA reads TGTGCCAGCAGCTCCCTCGGCGGGATCTACAATGAGCAGTTCTTC. Translation: CASSSLGGIYNEQFF. Looking up the rest from reference TRBV7-9 and TRBJ2-1 gives the full variable domain: DTGVSQNPRHKITKRGQNVTFRCDPISEHNRLYWYRQTLGQGPEFLTYFQNEAQLEKSRLLSDRFSAERPKGSFSTLEIQRTEQGDSAMYLCASSSLGGIYNEQFFGPGTRLTVL.

In this sample, this clone turned up a few times. This chain connects TRBV12-3 or TRBV12-4 to TRBJ1-6; possibly TRBD1 for D (5 bases). V was shortened by 3 bases and J by 8 bases, with 8 bases between the two germline ends. This CDR3 spans 13 amino acids. CDR3 in DNA: TGTGCCAGCAGTTTCGGAGGGGATTCACCCCTCCACTTT. Residues: CASSFGGDSPLHF.

The gene calls are TRBV24-1 and TRBJ2-1, with TRBD1 matching 11 bases. Germline trimming cut 1 base from V and 8 bases from J; bases unmatched to any gene: 6. CDR3 length equals 16 residues. The germline gives CDR1 KGHDR, CDR2 SFDVKD. CDR3 loop: CATSDLRTGGWDEQFF. Written as DNA, the CDR3 is TGTGCCACCAGTGATTTAAGGACAGGGGGCTGGGATGAGCAGTTCTTC.

This clone showed up many times. This chain's CDR3 is CASSVGATGSETQYF. DNA of the CDR3: TGTGCCAGCAGCGTAGGGGCGACAGGGTCAGAGACCCAGTACTTC. This chain links TRBV9 with TRBJ2-5; 7 bases map to TRBD1. Trimming removed 0 bases from V and 4 bases from J; junction bases left unmatched: 6. This CDR3 has 15 amino acids. From germline, CDR1 is SGDLS and CDR2 YYNGEE.

V is TRBV23-1 and J is TRBJ2-3, with D uncertain. TRBV23-1 is labeled an ORF, and its function is uncertain. Trimming cost V 2 bases and J 2 bases, with 8 bases left between them. The length of the CDR3 is 14 residues. The CDR3 sequence is CASSQGLDTDTQYF. CDR3 nucleotides: TGCGCCAGCAGTCAAGGCCTCGACACAGATACGCAGTATTTT.

The gene calls are TRBV5-6 and TRBJ1-5; D remains ambiguous. The CDR3 runs to 12 residues. Germline loops: CDR1 SGHDT, CDR2 YYEEEE. Between the trimmed V and J ends, which lost 4 bases and 5 bases, there was a span of 7 bases. The DNA for the CDR3 is TGTGCCAGCAGCCTCGGGGATCAGCCCCAGCATTTT. It specifies CASSLGDQPQHF. The full variable domain, its missing parts supplied by reference TRBV5-6 and TRBJ1-5, is DAGVTQSPTHLIKTRGQQVTLRCSPKSGHDTVSWYQQALGQGPQFIFQYYEEEERQRGNFPDRFSGHQFPNYSSELNVNALLLGDSALYLCASSLGDQPQHFGDGTRLSIL.

The chain joins TRBV11-2 to TRBJ1-2; 11 bases line up with TRBD1. The length of the CDR3 is 15 residues. J was trimmed by 8 bases and V by 1 base; bases with no gene match: 6. The germline gives CDR1 SGHAT, CDR2 FQNNGV. The CDR3 sequence: CASSLGTGGFGGYTF. CDR3 bases: TGTGCCAGCAGCTTAGGGACAGGGGGCTTTGGAGGCTACACCTTC.

This chain's CDR3 is CASSLAAENTGELFF. The CDR3 nucleotides are TGTGCCAGCAGTTTAGCGGCTGAGAACACCGGGGAGCTGTTTTTT. This chain connects TRBV28 to TRBJ2-2; D is ambiguous. The CDR3 sequence is 15 residues long. The V gene's germline CDR1 is MDHEN and CDR2 SYDVKM. V was cut by 2 bases and J by 1 base, with 8 bases left in between.

This chain joins TRBV27 and TRBJ1-4; D is unresolved. Germline CDR1 MNHEY, CDR2 SMNVEV (reference sequence). V was pared by 2 bases and J by 4 bases, with 11 bases between. The CDR3 loop spans 15 amino acids. The CDR3 DNA follows: TGTGCCAGCAGTTTAGACGCGGGGAATAATGAAAAACTGTTTTTT. Translated, it gives CASSLDAGNNEKLFF.

V and J are TRBV7-8 and TRBJ2-3, with 13 bases fitting TRBD2. The J segment lost 5 bases and the V segment lost 3 bases, leaving 11 bases of the junction unmatched. The CDR3 has 18 residues. Germline CDR1 SGHVS, CDR2 FQNEAQ. CDR3: CASSLTGGTSGKKDTQYF. CDR3 sequence (DNA): TGTGCCAGCAGCTTGACTGGAGGGACTAGCGGGAAGAAAGATACGCAGTATTTT.